This TCR beta chain was retrieved from a study of T cell repertoires in cytomegalovirus infection. The wider study: Signatures in public TCR beta sequences pointed to both CMV infection and matching HLA type.

Germline V gene sequence: CDR1 MDHEN, CDR2 SYDVKM. CDR3 length equals 12 residues. Trimming removed 6 bases at V and 4 bases at J, with 10 bases between. This clonotype came up a few times. The antigen remains undetermined. Study observations and caveats: CMV-specific TCR beta clonotypes restricted by HLA-C were the ones dominating the ex vivo response. Carriers of CMV plus the relevant HLA were identified by cumulative public TCR beta family frequency.

TCRdb itself ran the reads through MiXCR, one entry per CDR3 protein. The table has 310,000 or so distinct CDR3 sequences, 9.6% seen once. The sequence was obtained from a human donor in good health (CMV status not recorded). Some clones in this sample may be carry-over from other donors' samples. The V and J genes are TRBV28 and TRBJ2-7, with D tentatively TRBD2 (5 bases). Input material: PBMCs. DNA for the CDR3: TGTGCCAGCAGCCATACTAGATACGAGCAGTACGTC. It encodes CASSHTRYEQYV.